A single sample is the source of the 12 T cell receptor beta chains below, sequenced in a study of T cell responses to AZD1222 COVID-19 vaccine. Only in-frame clones appear in the TCRdb table, and some are missing; sequencing was by immunoSEQ multiplex PCR. The repertoire has roughly 150,000 clones, roughly 90% of them found once; the top ten carry 1.5%. Sequences were derived from peripheral blood, sampled 28 days after the second AZD1222 dose. The source is an adult who received the AZD1222 COVID-19 vaccine.

The chain carries TRBV10-3 and TRBJ1-1; 7 positions match TRBD1. Trimming removed 6 bases from V and 3 bases from J; junction bases left unmatched: 7. The CDR3 is 14 residues long. Germline values: CDR1 ENHRY, CDR2 SYGVKD. The CDR3 region is CAIRNRDSYTEAFF. Written as DNA, the CDR3 is TGTGCCATCAGGAACCGGGACAGCTACACTGAAGCTTTCTTT.

The chain couples TRBV14 to TRBJ2-5, with 14 bases lining up with TRBD2. This CDR3 is built from 17 residues. After removal of 1 base from V and 4 bases from J, the junction contained 5 bases not matched to a gene. In germline, CDR1 is SGHDN, CDR2 FVKESK. CDR3 loop: CASSQGTSGRLRETQYF. Here the CDR3 DNA reads TGTGCCAGCAGCCAAGGGACTAGCGGGAGGCTGAGAGAGACCCAGTACTTC. The whole variable domain, remainder taken from reference TRBV14 and TRBJ2-5, is EAGVTQFPSHSVIEKGQTVTLRCDPISGHDNLYWYRRVMGKEIKFLLHFVKESKQDESGMPNNRFLAERTGGTYSTLKVQPAELEDSGVYFCASSQGTSGRLRETQYFGPGTRLLVL.

The J gene is TRBJ1-5, the V gene TRBV6-1; maybe TRBD1 (5 bases). Germline CDR1 and CDR2: MNHNS and SASEGT. Trimming stripped 4 bases from V and 2 bases from J, with 15 bases between. There are 16 residues in the CDR3. Here the CDR3 DNA reads TGTGCCAGCAGTGTTCAGGAAATAGGGGGCAATCAGCCCCAGCATTTT. Protein: CASSVQEIGGNQPQHF.

This chain links TRBV27 with TRBJ2-1, with TRBD2 matching 12 bases. This CDR3 has 16 residues. V lost 6 bases to trimming and J lost 4 bases; unmatched junction nucleotides: 7. CDR1 MNHEY and CDR2 SMNVEV come from the germline V gene (reference sequence). The DNA for the CDR3 is TGTGCCAGCAGGTCGAACCTAGCGGGGGGGTACAATGAGCAGTTCTTC. Translating it yields CASRSNLAGGYNEQFF.

The rearrangement uses TRBV2 and TRBJ1-1, with D uncertain. Germline lookup yields CDR1 SNHLY and CDR2 FYNNEI. This CDR3 comprises 15 residues. V was clipped by 3 bases and J by 6 bases, with 17 bases between them. The chain's CDR3 is CASSEEPLAASEAFF. The CDR3 DNA reads as TGTGCCAGCAGTGAGGAGCCGTTGGCAGCGTCTGAAGCTTTCTTT.

This chain connects TRBV30 to TRBJ2-2, with D hard to call. The V gene's germline CDR1 is GTSNPN and CDR2 SVGIG (reference sequence). Trimming took 6 bases from V and 4 from J, leaving 3 bases between them. The CDR3 is made up of 10 amino acids. This CDR3 is CACLTGELFF. The CDR3, as DNA: TGTGCCTGCCTCACCGGGGAGCTGTTTTTT.

Here the CDR3 reads CASTDGGVAGGPSGELFF. CDR3 coding DNA: TGTGCCAGTACCGATGGGGGAGTAGCGGGAGGGCCTTCCGGGGAGCTGTTTTTT. The J gene is TRBJ2-2, the V gene TRBV19; 11 nucleotides agree with TRBD2. The CDR3 has 18 amino acids. The ends lost 7 bases at V and 6 bases at J; junction bases unmatched: 16. Germline CDR1 reads LNHDA; CDR2 reads SQIVND (reference sequence).

This clone was seen more than once but under ten times. The CDR3 is CASSPDRGHYGYTF. DNA for the CDR3: TGTGCCAGCAGTCCGGACAGGGGACACTATGGCTACACCTTC. The chain is built from TRBV6-4 and TRBJ1-2; 9 positions match TRBD1. CDR3 size: 14 residues. Looked up from germline, CDR1 is MRHNA and CDR2 is SNTAGT. The V and J ends lost 5 bases and 3 bases, in that order; junction bases with no gene match: 4.

The rearrangement uses TRBV14 and TRBJ2-2, with D tentatively TRBD1 or TRBD2 (5 bases each). Germline V gene sequence: CDR1 SGHDN, CDR2 FVKESK. CDR3 length equals 19 residues. Trimming took 4 bases from V and 1 from J, leaving 22 bases between them. CDR3 in amino acids: CASSPHGASTNWNTGELFF. DNA for the CDR3: TGTGCCAGCAGCCCCCATGGGGCTAGCACCAACTGGAACACCGGGGAGCTGTTTTTT.

The V call is TRBV28, the J call TRBJ2-2; D not certain. The ends were cut back, 8 bases at V and 3 bases at J, with 4 bases in the middle. Germline-derived CDR1 and CDR2 are MDHEN and SYDVKM. The CDR3 has 11 amino acids. The CDR3 loop reads CASLDTGELFF. The CDR3 coding sequence is TGTGCCAGCCTGGACACCGGGGAGCTGTTTTTT.

J is TRBJ1-5 and V is TRBV9; TRBD1 matches 8 bases. With V trimmed by 2 bases and J by 3 bases, 4 bases remained unmatched. Germline V gene lookup returns CDR1 SGDLS and CDR2 YYNGEE. The CDR3 has 15 residues. CDR3 DNA sequence: TGTGCCAGCAGCGTGAGCAGGGGGCTCAATCAGCCCCAGCATTTT. Translation gives CASSVSRGLNQPQHF.

The chain is built from TRBV2 and TRBJ2-2; D gene unclear. The length of the CDR3 is 14 residues. Deletions cut 3 bases from V and 8 bases from J, with 13 bases between. Germline values: CDR1 SNHLY, CDR2 FYNNEI. The CDR3 nucleotides read TGTGCCAGCAGTGATTTGGAGTTGGATGGGGAGCTGTTTTTT. Residues: CASSDLELDGELFF.